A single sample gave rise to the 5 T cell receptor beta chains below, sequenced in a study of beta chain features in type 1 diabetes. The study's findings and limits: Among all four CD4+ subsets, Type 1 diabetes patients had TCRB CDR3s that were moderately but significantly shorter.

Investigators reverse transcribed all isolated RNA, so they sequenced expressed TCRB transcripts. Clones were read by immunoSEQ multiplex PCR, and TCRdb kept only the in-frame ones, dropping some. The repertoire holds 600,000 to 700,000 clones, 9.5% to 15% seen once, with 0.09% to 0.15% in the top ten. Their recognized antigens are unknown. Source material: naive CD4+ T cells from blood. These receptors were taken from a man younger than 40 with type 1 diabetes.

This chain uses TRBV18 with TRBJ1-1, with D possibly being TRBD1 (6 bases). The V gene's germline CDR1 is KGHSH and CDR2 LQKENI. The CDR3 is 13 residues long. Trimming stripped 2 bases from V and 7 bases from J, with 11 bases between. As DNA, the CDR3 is TGTGCCAGCTCACCAAGGGGGGGTGATGAAGCTTTCTTT. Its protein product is CASSPRGGDEAFF.

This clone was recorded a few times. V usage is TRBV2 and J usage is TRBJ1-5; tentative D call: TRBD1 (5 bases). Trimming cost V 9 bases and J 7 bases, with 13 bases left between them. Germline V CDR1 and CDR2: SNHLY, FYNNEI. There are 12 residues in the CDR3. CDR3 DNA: TGTGCCAGTGGGGGAGTTGGACAGCCCCAGCATTTT. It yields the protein CASGGVGQPQHF.

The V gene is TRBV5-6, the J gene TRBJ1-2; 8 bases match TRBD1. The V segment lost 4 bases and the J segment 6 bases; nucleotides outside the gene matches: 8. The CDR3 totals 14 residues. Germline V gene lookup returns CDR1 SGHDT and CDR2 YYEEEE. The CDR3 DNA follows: TGTGCCAGCAGCCGCAGGGGGCGCCGGGATGGCTACACCTTC. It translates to CASSRRGRRDGYTF.

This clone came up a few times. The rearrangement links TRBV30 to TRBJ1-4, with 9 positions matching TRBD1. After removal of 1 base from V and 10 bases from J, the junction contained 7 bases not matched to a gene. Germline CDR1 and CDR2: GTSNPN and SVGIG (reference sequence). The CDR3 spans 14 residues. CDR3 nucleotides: TGTGCCTGGAGTGGCCGGGACAGGGTACTAAAACTGTTTTTT. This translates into CAWSGRDRVLKLFF.

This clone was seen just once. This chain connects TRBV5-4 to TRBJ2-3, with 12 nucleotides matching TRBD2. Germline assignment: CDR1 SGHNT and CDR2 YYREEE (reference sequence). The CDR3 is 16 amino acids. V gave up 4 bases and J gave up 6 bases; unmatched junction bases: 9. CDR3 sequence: CASSTLAGGPPDTQYF. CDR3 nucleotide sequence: TGTGCCAGCAGCACACTAGCGGGGGGACCACCGGATACGCAGTATTTT.